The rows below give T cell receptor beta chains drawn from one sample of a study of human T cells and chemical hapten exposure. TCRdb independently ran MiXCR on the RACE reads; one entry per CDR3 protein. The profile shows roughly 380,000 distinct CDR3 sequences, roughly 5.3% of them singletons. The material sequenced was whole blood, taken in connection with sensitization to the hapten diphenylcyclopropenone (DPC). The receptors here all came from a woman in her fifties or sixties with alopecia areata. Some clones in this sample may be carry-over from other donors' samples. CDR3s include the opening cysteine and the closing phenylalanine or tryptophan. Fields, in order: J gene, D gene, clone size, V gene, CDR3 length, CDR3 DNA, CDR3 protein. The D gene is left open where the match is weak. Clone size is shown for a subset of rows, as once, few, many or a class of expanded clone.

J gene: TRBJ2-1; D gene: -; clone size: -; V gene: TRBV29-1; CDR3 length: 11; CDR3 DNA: TGCAGCGTTGGACCGTACAATGAGCAGTTCTTC; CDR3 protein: CSVGPYNEQFF
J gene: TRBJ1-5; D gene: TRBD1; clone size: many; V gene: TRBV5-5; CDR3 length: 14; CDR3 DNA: TGTGCCAGCAGCAAGACAGGGGGAAGTCAGCCCCAGCATTTT; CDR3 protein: CASSKTGGSQPQHF
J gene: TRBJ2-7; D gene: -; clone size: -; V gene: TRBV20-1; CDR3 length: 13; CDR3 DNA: TGCAGTGCCACCTCCGGGAGAGCCTACGAGCAGTACTTC; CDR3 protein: CSATSGRAYEQYF
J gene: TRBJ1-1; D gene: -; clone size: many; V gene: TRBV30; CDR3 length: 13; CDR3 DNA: TGTGCCGGACCAGGGCAACTTAACACTGAAGCTTTCTTT; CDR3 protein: CAGPGQLNTEAFF
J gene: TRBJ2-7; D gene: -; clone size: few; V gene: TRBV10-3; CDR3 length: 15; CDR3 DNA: TGTGCCATCAGTGAGTCGGGGCAGATCTCCTACGAGCAGTACTTC; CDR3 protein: CAISESGQISYEQYF
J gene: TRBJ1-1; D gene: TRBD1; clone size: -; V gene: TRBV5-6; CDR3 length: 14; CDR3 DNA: TGTGCCAGCACCCAAACAGGGGGCTCCCCTGAAGCTTTCTTT; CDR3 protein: CASTQTGGSPEAFF
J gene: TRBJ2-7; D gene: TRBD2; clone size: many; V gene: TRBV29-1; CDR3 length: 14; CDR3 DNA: TGCAGCGGGGGGACTAGCGGGAGGTCCTACGAGCAGTACTTC; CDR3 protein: CSGGTSGRSYEQYF
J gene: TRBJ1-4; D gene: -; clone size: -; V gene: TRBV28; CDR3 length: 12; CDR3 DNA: TGTGCCAGCAGTCTGCCAAGAGGAAAACTGTTTTTT; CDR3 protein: CASSLPRGKLFF
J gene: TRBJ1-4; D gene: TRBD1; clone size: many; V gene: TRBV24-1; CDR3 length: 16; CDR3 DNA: TGTGCCACCAGTGATGGACAGGCGGCAACTAATGAAAAACTGTTTTTT; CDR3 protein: CATSDGQAATNEKLFF
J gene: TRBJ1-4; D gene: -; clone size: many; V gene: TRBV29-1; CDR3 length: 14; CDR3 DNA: TGCAGCGCTCAAACAGGGAATGCTAATGAAAAACTGTTTTTT; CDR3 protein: CSAQTGNANEKLFF
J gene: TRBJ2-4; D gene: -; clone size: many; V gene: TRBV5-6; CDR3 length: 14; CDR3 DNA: TGTGCCAGCAGCTTGGGGGGGCGGGAGAACATTCAGTACTTC; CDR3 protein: CASSLGGRENIQYF
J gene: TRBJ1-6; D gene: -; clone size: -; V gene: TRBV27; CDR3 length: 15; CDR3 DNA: TGTGCCAGCAGTTTAAGCAGCTCCTATAATTCACCCCTCCACTTT; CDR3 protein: CASSLSSSYNSPLHF
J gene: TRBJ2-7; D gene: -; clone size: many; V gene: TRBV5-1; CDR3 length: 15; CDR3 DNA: TGCGCCAGCAGCTCAACAGGACAGCCGACCTACGAGCAGTACTTC; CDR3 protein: CASSSTGQPTYEQYF
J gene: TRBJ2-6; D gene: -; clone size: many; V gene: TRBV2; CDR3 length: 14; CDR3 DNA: TGTGCCAGCAGTGGGGATTCTGGGGCCAACGTCCTGACTTTC; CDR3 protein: CASSGDSGANVLTF
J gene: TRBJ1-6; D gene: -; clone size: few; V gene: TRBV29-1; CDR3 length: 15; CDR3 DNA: TGCAGCGTGACCCTCTCAGGCAGGGTATCCTCACCCCTCCACTTT; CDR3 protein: CSVTLSGRVSSPLHF
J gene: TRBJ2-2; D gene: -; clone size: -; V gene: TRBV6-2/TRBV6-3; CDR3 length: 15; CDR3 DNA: TGTGCCAGCAGTTACTCGACTCTGATCACCGGGGAGCTGTTTTTT; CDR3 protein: CASSYSTLITGELFF
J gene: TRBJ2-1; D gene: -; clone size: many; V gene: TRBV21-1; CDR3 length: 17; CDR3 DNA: TGTGCCAGCAGCACCTCAATAAGGGACAGGGGGGGAAATGAGCAGTTCTTC; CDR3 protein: CASSTSIRDRGGNEQFF
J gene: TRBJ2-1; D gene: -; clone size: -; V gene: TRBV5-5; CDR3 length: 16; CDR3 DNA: TGTGCCAGCAGCTTGGATCACTGGACCTCAGACAATGAGCAGTTCTTC; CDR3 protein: CASSLDHWTSDNEQFF
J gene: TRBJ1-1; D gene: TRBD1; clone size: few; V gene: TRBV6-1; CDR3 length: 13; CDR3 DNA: TGTGCCAGCAGTGGACAGGGGGCCACTGAAGCTTTCTTT; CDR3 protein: CASSGQGATEAFF
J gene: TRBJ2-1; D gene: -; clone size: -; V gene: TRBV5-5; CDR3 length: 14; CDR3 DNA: TGTGCCAGCAGCTTGGACAGGGCATACAATGAGCAGTTCTTC; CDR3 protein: CASSLDRAYNEQFF
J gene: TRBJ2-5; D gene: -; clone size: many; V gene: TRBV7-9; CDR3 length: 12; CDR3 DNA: TGTGCCAGCAGCCCCGTGGCAGAGACCCAGTACTTC; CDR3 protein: CASSPVAETQYF
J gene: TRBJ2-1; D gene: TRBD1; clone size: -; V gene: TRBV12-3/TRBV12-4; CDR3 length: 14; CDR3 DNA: TGTGCCAGCAGTCTACAGGGGACCTACAATGAGCAGTTCTTC; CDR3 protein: CASSLQGTYNEQFF
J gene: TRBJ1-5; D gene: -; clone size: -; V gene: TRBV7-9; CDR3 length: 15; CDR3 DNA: TGTGCCAGCAGCTTAGATGAGCAGGGGAATCAGCCCCAGCATTTT; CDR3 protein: CASSLDEQGNQPQHF
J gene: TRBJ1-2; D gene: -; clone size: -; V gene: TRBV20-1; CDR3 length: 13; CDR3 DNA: TGCAGTGCTAGAAACCCCAAAAACTATGGCTACACCTTC; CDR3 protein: CSARNPKNYGYTF
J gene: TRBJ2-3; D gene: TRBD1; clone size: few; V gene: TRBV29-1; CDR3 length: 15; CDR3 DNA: TGCAGCTTCACTCCGGGACAGGGGTGGACAGATACGCAGTATTTT; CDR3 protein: CSFTPGQGWTDTQYF
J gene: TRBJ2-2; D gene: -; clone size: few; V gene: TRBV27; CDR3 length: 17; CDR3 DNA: TGTGCCAGCAGCCTTATCGGAAGCGGCCGGAACACCGGGGAGCTGTTTTTT; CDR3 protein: CASSLIGSGRNTGELFF
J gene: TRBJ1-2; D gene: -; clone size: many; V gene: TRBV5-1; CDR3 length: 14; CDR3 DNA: TGCGCCAGCAGCCTACTCGGACAGACCTATGGCTACACCTTC; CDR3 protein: CASSLLGQTYGYTF
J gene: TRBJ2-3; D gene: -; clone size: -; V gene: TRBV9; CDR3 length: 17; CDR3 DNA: TGTGCCAGCAGCCGGTCCGGGACTCCATCTCTCACAGATACGCAGTATTTT; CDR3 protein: CASSRSGTPSLTDTQYF
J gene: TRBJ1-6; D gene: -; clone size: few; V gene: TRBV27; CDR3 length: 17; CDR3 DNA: TGTGCCAGCAGTTATGATGTGTCAGGGGTTGCTAATTCACCCCTCCACTTT; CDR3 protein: CASSYDVSGVANSPLHF
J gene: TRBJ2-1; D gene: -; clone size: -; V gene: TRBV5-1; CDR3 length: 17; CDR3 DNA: TGCGCCAGCAGCTTGGCCAGATCTGGGGGCGCGTACAATGAGCAGTTCTTC; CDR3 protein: CASSLARSGGAYNEQFF
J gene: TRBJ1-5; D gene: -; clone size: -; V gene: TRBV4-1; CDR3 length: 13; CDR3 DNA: TGCGCCAGCAGCCAAGTTGAGTCTCAGCCCCAGCATTTT; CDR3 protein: CASSQVESQPQHF
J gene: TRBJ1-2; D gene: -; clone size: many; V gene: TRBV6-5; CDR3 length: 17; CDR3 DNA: TGTGCCAGCAGTTACTCGATCAGCACAATACGGAATGTTGGCTACACCTTC; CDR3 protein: CASSYSISTIRNVGYTF
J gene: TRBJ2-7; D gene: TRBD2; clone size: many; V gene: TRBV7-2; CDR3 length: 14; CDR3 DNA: TGTGCCAGCAGCTTGCTAGCGGGAGTAAACGAGCAGTACTTC; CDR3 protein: CASSLLAGVNEQYF
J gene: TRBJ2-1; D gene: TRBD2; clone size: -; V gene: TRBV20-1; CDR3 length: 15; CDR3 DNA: TGCAGTGCTATTCCCACTAGCGGGAGGTCGAATGAGCAGTTCTTC; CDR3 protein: CSAIPTSGRSNEQFF
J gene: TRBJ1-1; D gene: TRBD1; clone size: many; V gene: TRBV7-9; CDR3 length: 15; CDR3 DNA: TGTGCCAGCAGCGGTACCGGGACAGGGGTCACTGAAGCTTTCTTT; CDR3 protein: CASSGTGTGVTEAFF
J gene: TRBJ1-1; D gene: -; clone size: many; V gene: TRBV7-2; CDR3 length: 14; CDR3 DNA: TGTGCCAGCAACTTCAGGAGTTCGAACACTGAAGCTTTCTTT; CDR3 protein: CASNFRSSNTEAFF
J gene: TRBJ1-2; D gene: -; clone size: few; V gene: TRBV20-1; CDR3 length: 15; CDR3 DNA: TGCAGTGCTAGGGCGGTGGGGGGGCCCGGCTATGGCTACACCTTC; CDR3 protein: CSARAVGGPGYGYTF
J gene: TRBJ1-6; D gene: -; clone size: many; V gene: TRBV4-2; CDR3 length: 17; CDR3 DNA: TGTGCCAGCAGCCAAGAACTAGGGGCCTCCTATAATTCACCCCTCCACTTT; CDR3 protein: CASSQELGASYNSPLHF
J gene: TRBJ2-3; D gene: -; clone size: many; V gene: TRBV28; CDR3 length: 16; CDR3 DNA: TGTGCCAGCAGTAAGCCTGATGGGTTTTTCACAGATACGCAGTATTTT; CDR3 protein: CASSKPDGFFTDTQYF